This T cell receptor (beta chain) was recovered during a study of cytomegalovirus exposure and HLA in healthy donors. Regarding the study as a whole: Presence/absence results assume similar sequencing depth per donor, which may not hold. The listing of about 150 TCR beta chains classed them as cytomegalovirus-associated. Most TCR beta V segments were productive about 87% or about 30% of the time in an earlier analysis. Evidence from a later analysis indicated that most CMV-associated TCR beta chains looked HLA-restricted.

Vbeta (60) and Jbeta (13) primers were used in the PCR. Clones were read by immunoSEQ multiplex PCR, and TCRdb kept only the in-frame ones, dropping some. Of 95,000 to 150,000 clones in the sample, 50% to 80% were seen once. On this clone itself: What it recognizes is unknown.

What was sequenced was PBMCs. The TCR sequence derives from a woman aged 40 to 50 in good health and CMV-seropositive.

This CDR3 is CASGAGTHNEQFF. Here the CDR3 DNA reads TGTGCCAGTGGAGCGGGAACCCACAATGAGCAGTTCTTC. The chain is built from TRBV6-6 and TRBJ2-1; 7 bases fit TRBD2. There are 13 residues in the CDR3. With V trimmed by 9 bases and J by 5 bases, 7 bases remained unmatched. Germline-derived CDR1 and CDR2 are MNHNY and SVGAGI (reference sequence).